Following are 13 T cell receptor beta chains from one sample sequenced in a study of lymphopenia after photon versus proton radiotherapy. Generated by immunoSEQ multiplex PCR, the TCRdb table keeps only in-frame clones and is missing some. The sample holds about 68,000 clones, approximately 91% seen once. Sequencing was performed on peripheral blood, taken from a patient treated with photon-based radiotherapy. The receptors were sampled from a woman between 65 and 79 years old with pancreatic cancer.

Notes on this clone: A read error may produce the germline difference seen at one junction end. The DNA of the CDR3 is TGCGCCAGCAGCTTAGAGCTGGGGAACAATGAGCAGTTCTTC. The encoded protein is CASSLELGNNEQFF. This chain connects TRBV11-3 to TRBJ2-1; D gene uncertain. The length of the CDR3 is 14 residues. Per the germline V gene, CDR1 is SGHNT and CDR2 is YENEEA.

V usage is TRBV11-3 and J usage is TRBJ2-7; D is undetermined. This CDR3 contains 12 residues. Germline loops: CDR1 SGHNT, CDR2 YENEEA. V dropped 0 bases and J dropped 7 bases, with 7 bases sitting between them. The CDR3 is CASSLEGEEQYF. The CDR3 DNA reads TGTGCCAGCAGCTTAGAGGGCGAGGAGCAGTACTTC.

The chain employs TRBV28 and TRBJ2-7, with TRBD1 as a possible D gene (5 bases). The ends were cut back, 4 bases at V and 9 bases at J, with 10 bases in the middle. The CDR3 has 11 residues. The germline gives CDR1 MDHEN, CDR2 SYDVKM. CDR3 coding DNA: TGTGCCAGCAGTTCCGGACAATCGCAGTACTTC. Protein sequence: CASSSGQSQYF.

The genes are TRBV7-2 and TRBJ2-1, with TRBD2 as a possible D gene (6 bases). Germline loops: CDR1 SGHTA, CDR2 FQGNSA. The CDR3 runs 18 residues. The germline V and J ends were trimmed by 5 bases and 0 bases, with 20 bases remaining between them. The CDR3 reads CASSPRGAGMSSYNEQFF. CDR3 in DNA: TGTGCCAGCAGCCCCCGGGGAGCGGGCATGAGCTCCTACAATGAGCAGTTCTTC.

CDR3 loop: CSASAGTWEYF. For the CDR3, the DNA is TGCAGCGCCTCCGCCGGGACCTGGGAGTACTTC. J is TRBJ2-7 and V is TRBV29-1; D is tentatively TRBD1 or TRBD2 (5 bases each). This CDR3 has 11 residues. CDR1 is SQVTM, CDR2 ANQGSEA, per germline. V was cut by 7 bases and J by 11 bases, with 18 bases left in between.

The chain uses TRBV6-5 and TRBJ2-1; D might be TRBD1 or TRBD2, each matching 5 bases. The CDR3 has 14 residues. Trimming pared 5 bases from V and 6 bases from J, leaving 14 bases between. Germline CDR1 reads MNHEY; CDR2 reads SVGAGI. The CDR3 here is CASSGTTTSNEQFF. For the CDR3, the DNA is TGTGCCAGCAGTGGGACCACTACTTCCAATGAGCAGTTCTTC.

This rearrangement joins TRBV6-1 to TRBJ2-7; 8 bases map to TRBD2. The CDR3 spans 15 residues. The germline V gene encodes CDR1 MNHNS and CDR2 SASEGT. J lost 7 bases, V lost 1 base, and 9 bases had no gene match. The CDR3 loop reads CASSEGFSGMSEQYF. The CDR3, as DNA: TGTGCCAGCAGTGAAGGATTTAGCGGGATGTCGGAGCAGTACTTC.

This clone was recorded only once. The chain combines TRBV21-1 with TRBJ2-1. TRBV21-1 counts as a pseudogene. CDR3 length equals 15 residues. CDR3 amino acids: CASSLPGLRPHEQFF. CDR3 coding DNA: TGTGCCAGCAGCCTCCCCGGGCTCCGGCCCCATGAGCAGTTCTTC.

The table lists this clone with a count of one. CDR3 protein: CASSVDPGSLPEAFF. The CDR3 DNA reads TGTGCCAGCAGCGTAGACCCAGGGTCCCTGCCTGAAGCTTTCTTT. This chain links TRBV9 with TRBJ1-1, with a tentative D call TRBD1 (5 bases). V shed 0 bases and J shed 6 bases, with 15 bases lying between them. The CDR3 totals 15 residues. Germline V gene lookup returns CDR1 SGDLS and CDR2 YYNGEE.

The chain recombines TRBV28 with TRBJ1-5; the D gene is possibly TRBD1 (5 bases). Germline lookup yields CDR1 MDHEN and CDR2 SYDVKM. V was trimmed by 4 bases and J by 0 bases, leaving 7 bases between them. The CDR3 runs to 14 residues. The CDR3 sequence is CASSSTASNQPQHF. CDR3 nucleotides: TGTGCCAGCAGTTCGACAGCTAGCAATCAGCCCCAGCATTTT.

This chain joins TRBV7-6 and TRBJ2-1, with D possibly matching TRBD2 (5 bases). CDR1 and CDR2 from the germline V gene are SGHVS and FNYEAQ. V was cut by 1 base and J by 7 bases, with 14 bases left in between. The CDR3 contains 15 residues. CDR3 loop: CASSLEGGGGNEQFF. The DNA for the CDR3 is TGTGCCAGCAGCTTAGAAGGTGGCGGCGGGAATGAGCAGTTCTTC.

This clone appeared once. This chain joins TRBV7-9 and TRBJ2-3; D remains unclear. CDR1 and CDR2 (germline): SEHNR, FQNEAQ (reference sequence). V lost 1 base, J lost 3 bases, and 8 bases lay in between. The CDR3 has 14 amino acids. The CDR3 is CASSLGGNTDTQYF. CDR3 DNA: TGTGCCAGCAGCTTAGGTGGAAATACAGATACGCAGTATTTT.

Here the CDR3 DNA reads TGCGCCAGCAGCCGAACAGCGGGAGGAAACTACGAGCAGTACTTC. It encodes CASSRTAGGNYEQYF. The V gene is TRBV4-3, the J gene TRBJ2-7; TRBD2 matches 9 bases. J lost 3 bases, V lost 4 bases, and 7 bases had no gene match. Germline V gene sequence: CDR1 LGHNA, CDR2 YSLEER. The CDR3 spans 15 residues.